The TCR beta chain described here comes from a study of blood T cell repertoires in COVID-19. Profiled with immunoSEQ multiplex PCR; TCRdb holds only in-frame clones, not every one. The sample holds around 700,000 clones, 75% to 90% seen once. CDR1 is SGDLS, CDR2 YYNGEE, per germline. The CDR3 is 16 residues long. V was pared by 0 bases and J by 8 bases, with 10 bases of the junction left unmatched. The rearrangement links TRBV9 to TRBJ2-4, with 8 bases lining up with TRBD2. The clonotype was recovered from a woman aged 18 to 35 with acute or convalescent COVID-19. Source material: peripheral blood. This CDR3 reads CASSVGSGAPGDIQYF. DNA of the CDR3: TGTGCCAGCAGCGTAGGTAGCGGGGCCCCGGGGGACATTCAGTACTTC.